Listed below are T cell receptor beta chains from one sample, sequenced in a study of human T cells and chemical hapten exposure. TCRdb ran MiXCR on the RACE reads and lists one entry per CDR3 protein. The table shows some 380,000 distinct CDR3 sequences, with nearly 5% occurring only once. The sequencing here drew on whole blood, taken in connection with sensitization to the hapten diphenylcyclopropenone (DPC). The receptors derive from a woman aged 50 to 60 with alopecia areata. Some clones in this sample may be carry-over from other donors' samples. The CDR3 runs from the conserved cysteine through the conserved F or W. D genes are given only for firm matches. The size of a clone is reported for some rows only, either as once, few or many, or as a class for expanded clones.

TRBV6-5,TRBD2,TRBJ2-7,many,CASSSGTSYHF,TGTGCCAGCAGCTCCGGGACTAGCTATCACTTC
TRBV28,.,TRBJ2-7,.,CASSGEAHEQYF,TGTGCCAGCAGTGGAGAGGCGCACGAGCAGTACTTC
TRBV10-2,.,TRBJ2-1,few,CASSEGRVYNEQFF,TGCGCCAGCAGTGAGGGTAGGGTCTACAATGAGCAGTTCTTC
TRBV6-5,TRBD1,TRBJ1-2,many,CASSYSQGDGYTF,TGTGCCAGCAGTTACTCCCAGGGGGATGGCTACACCTTC
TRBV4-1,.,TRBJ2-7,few,CASSRPGLKSSYEQYF,TGCGCCAGCAGCCGGCCGGGACTGAAGAGCTCCTACGAGCAGTACTTC
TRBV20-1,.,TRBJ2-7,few,CSARDPQRAPYEQYF,TGCAGTGCTAGAGACCCCCAGCGGGCGCCCTACGAGCAGTACTTC
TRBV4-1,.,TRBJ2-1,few,CASSQGEIGTYEQFF,TGCGCCAGCAGCCAAGGCGAGATCGGGACATATGAGCAGTTCTTC
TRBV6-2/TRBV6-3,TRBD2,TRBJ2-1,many,CASSGGLGYNEQFF,TGTGCCAGCAGTGGCGGACTAGGCTACAATGAGCAGTTCTTC
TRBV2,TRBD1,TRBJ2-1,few,CASSESRDSGLNEQFF,TGTGCCAGCAGTGAATCCCGGGACAGCGGTTTGAATGAGCAGTTCTTC
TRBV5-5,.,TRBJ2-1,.,CASSLGWRNEQFF,TGTGCCAGCAGCTTGGGATGGAGGAATGAGCAGTTCTTC
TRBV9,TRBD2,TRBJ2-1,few,CASTPGGGPYNEQFF,TGTGCCAGCACTCCCGGGGGGGGCCCCTACAATGAGCAGTTCTTC
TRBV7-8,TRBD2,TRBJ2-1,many,CASSPSPLADYNEQFF,TGTGCCAGCAGCCCTAGCCCGCTAGCGGATTACAATGAGCAGTTCTTC
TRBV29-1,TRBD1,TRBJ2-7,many,CSVVGQGSPYEQYF,TGCAGCGTCGTGGGACAGGGGTCCCCCTACGAGCAGTACTTC
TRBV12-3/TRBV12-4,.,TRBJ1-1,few,CASSLAAESGEAFF,TGTGCCAGCAGTTTAGCGGCGGAAAGTGGTGAAGCTTTCTTT